Listed below are T cell receptor beta chains from one sample, sequenced in a study of blood T cell repertoires in COVID-19. Some clones are missing from TCRdb's copy, which holds only in-frame ones; the method was immunoSEQ multiplex PCR. The table includes fewer than 130,000 clones, roughly nine tenths detected once. Sequencing was performed on peripheral blood. The receptors derive from a woman of 80 years or more with acute or convalescent COVID-19. Each CDR3 is given with its conserved first and last residue. The order of the fields is clone size, D gene, V gene, J gene, CDR3 DNA, CDR3 protein. D genes are given only for firm matches. Clone size is stated in some rows and not others, as once, few, many or a class when expanded.

clone size: NA; D gene: NA; V gene: TRBV6-5; J gene: TRBJ1-6; CDR3 DNA: TGTGCCAGCAGGACGGAGAATTCACCCCTCCACTTT; CDR3 protein: CASRTENSPLHF
clone size: NA; D gene: NA; V gene: TRBV4-3; J gene: TRBJ2-1; CDR3 DNA: TGCGCCAGCAGCCAAGAGGGGCGGCTACATGAGCAGTTCTTC; CDR3 protein: CASSQEGRLHEQFF
clone size: NA; D gene: NA; V gene: TRBV9; J gene: TRBJ1-5; CDR3 DNA: TGTGCCAGCAGCGTAGGGGCAGGAGGGGATCAGCCCCAGCATTTT; CDR3 protein: CASSVGAGGDQPQHF
clone size: NA; D gene: TRBD1; V gene: TRBV18; J gene: TRBJ1-1; CDR3 DNA: TGTGCCAGCTCACCTCTGGGACAGGCCTCCACTGAAGCTTTCTTT; CDR3 protein: CASSPLGQASTEAFF
clone size: NA; D gene: NA; V gene: TRBV13; J gene: TRBJ2-7; CDR3 DNA: TGTGCCAGCAGCGCACCGGGACTGAAAACTTACGAGCAGTACTTC; CDR3 protein: CASSAPGLKTYEQYF
clone size: NA; D gene: NA; V gene: TRBV23-1; J gene: TRBJ2-6; CDR3 DNA: TGCGCCAGCAGTCAAGGACACAGCTCTGGGGCCAACGTCCTGACTTTC; CDR3 protein: CASSQGHSSGANVLTF
clone size: once; D gene: TRBD2; V gene: TRBV7-2; J gene: TRBJ2-7; CDR3 DNA: TGTGCCAGCAGCCATTCCCTAGCGGGGAGCTCCTACGAGCAGTACTTC; CDR3 protein: CASSHSLAGSSYEQYF
clone size: NA; D gene: TRBD2; V gene: TRBV7-2; J gene: TRBJ2-1; CDR3 DNA: TGTGCCAGCAGCTTACCCCGACTAGCGGGGGGGCGAAATGAGCAGTTCTTC; CDR3 protein: CASSLPRLAGGRNEQFF
clone size: NA; D gene: NA; V gene: TRBV3-1/TRBV3-2; J gene: TRBJ1-1; CDR3 DNA: TGTGCCAGCAGTGCCCGTGATAGGGGGTCTGAAGCTTTCTTT; CDR3 protein: CASSARDRGSEAFF
clone size: NA; D gene: NA; V gene: TRBV30; J gene: TRBJ1-6; CDR3 DNA: TGTGCCTGGAGTAGGGGTAGATCACCCCTCCACTTT; CDR3 protein: CAWSRGRSPLHF